This is a list of T cell receptor beta chains from one sample in a study of regulatory T cells. Repertoires were generated with immunoSEQ multiplex PCR, while TCRdb's copy carries only in-frame clones and drops some. The sample gives about 15,000 clones, more than 90% of which show up once; around 30% is in the top ten. Material for sequencing was CD8+ T cells sorted from blood. The source is a person aged 18-30 years with CD3G deficiency. CDR3s leave out the opening cysteine and the closing phenylalanine or tryptophan.

TRBJ2-3 | TRBV7-9 | ASSPPRGPLPTDTQY
TRBJ2-2 | TRBV30 | AWSAWGGGPATGELF
TRBJ2-7 | TRBV5-1 | ASSFQGREQY
TRBJ2-1 | TRBV7-9 | ASSLGIYGEQF
TRBJ2-1 | TRBV10-3 | AISGATEGSSYNEQL
TRBJ2-3 | TRBV4-2 | ASSQEGGLSDTQY
TRBJ2-3 | TRBV28 | ATASDVDTQY
TRBJ2-5 | TRBV14 | ASSQDKEGWETQY
TRBJ2-7 | TRBV29-1 | SVGLLAGVGYEQY
TRBJ2-7 | TRBV5-6 | ASSFGTVSDEQY
TRBJ2-7 | TRBV7-2 | ASSQGRGFDEQY
TRBJ1-2 | TRBV28 | ASSPPRLSANYGYT
TRBJ2-1 | TRBV10-1 | ASSETPRPYNEQF
TRBJ1-3 | TRBV30 | AWSTETQPSTIY
TRBJ1-1 | TRBV6-5 | ASSYLAGRTEAF
TRBJ1-1 | TRBV5-1 | ASSLAGATEAF
TRBJ1-1 | TRBV5-5 | ASSLLTRDPEAF
TRBJ1-6 | TRBV9 | ASSVERVPYNSPLH
TRBJ2-5 | TRBV5-4 | ASSLVPVGTQY
TRBJ2-5 | TRBV27 | ASKEGGNTAQETQY
TRBJ1-2 | TRBV9 | ASSVESGAYGYT
TRBJ1-3 | TRBV4-2 | ASSQDWGNTIY
TRBJ2-2 | TRBV6-5 | ASRTGGTGELF
TRBJ2-5 | TRBV28 | ASSPRTQETQY
TRBJ2-3 | TRBV9 | ASSNSGSTDTQY
TRBJ2-1 | TRBV19 | ASSIGGREQF
TRBJ1-2 | TRBV29-1 | SVEDSQYYGYT
TRBJ2-3 | TRBV7-9 | ASSLAIGQTSGTDTQY
TRBJ2-1 | TRBV19 | ASSIGGTEQF
TRBJ2-7 | TRBV19 | ASSIGDSPYEQY
TRBJ2-1 | TRBV5-1 | ASSSTADREQF
TRBJ1-4 | TRBV5-4 | ASSFRGDEKLF
TRBJ2-2 | TRBV9 | ASRRGGTGETGELF
TRBJ2-2 | TRBV7-3 | ASSKYSVGRNTGELF
TRBJ1-5 | TRBV19 | ASSIEGVQPQH
TRBJ2-3 | TRBV11-2 | ASVAGSFTDTQY
TRBJ2-5 | TRBV10-2 | ASTLTSGGQETQY
TRBJ2-2 | TRBV4-2 | ASSQAPRITGELF
TRBJ2-7 | TRBV30 | AWSAPGLIPSYEQY
TRBJ2-2 | TRBV19 | ASREGSGDYTGELF
TRBJ2-2 | TRBV19 | ASSSRDSPYTGELF